These 9 T cell receptor beta chains originate from one sample sequenced in a study of shared clonotypes between healthy human individuals. Repertoires were generated with immunoSEQ multiplex PCR, while TCRdb's copy carries only in-frame clones and drops some. The sample has about 2.4 million clones; over 85% are singletons. Sequencing was performed on naive CD4+ T cells from PBMCs. Subset noted: CD45RA+ positively selected. The source of these receptors is a man between 18 and 35 years old in good health. Some clones in this sample may be carry-over from other donors' samples.

This clone was recorded only once. The rearrangement links TRBV28 to TRBJ1-4; 11 positions agree with TRBD1. The J segment lost 3 bases and the V segment lost 6 bases, leaving 6 bases of the junction unmatched. Germline V gene data show CDR1 as MDHEN and CDR2 as SYDVKM. This CDR3 has 16 amino acids. For the CDR3, the DNA is TGTGCCAGCAGGAGGACAGGGGGCGCGGCTAATGAAAAACTGTTTTTT. Encoded protein: CASRRTGGAANEKLFF.

The chain has TRBV7-3 and TRBJ2-3; D is unclear. Germline CDR1 SGHTA, CDR2 FQGTGA. The CDR3 has 17 amino acids. V was clipped by 5 bases and J by 0 bases, with 18 bases between them. The CDR3 DNA is TGTGCCAGCAGCCGCCACGGCCAAACTACTAGCACAGATACGCAGTATTTT. This gives the protein CASSRHGQTTSTDTQYF. Full variable domain (rest looked up from reference TRBV7-3 and TRBJ2-3): GAGVSQTPSNKVTEKGKYVELRCDPISGHTALYWYRQSLGQGPEFLIYFQGTGAADDSGLPNDRFFAVRPEGSVSTLKIQRTERGDSAVYLCASSRHGQTTSTDTQYFGPGTRLTVL.

The rearrangement links TRBV5-4 to TRBJ2-7; 8 positions agree with TRBD2. The CDR3 is made up of 16 amino acids. Germline V gene sequence: CDR1 SGHNT, CDR2 YYREEE (reference sequence). Unmatched junction bases numbered 17, after V lost 7 bases and J lost 5 bases. The CDR3 bases are TGTGCCAGCTTCCCAGGGGCCGGGAGGGCGGGCAACGAGCAGTACTTC. Translating gives CASFPGAGRAGNEQYF. Using reference TRBV5-4 and TRBJ2-7 for the parts outside the CDR3, the full variable domain is ETGVTQSPTHLIKTRGQQVTLRCSSQSGHNTVSWYQQALGQGPQFIFQYYREEENGRGNFPPRFSGLQFPNYSSELNVNALELDDSALYLCASFPGAGRAGNEQYFGPGTRLTVT.

This chain uses TRBV27 with TRBJ2-3; 8 bases align to TRBD1. The V segment lost 8 bases and the J segment 3 bases; nucleotides outside the gene matches: 10. The CDR3 is 15 residues long. Germline loops: CDR1 MNHEY, CDR2 SMNVEV (reference sequence). DNA of the CDR3: TGTGCCAGCCGGCCGGGCAGGGGGCGGACAGATACGCAGTATTTT. Protein sequence: CASRPGRGRTDTQYF.

The V gene is TRBV28, the J gene TRBJ2-7; the D is unclear. The V end lost 2 bases, the J end lost 0 bases, and 11 bases lay between the germline ends. The CDR3 extends over 15 amino acids. CDR1 is MDHEN and CDR2 is SYDVKM in the germline V gene. The CDR3 region has the DNA TGTGCCAGCAGTTTAGAGCGTGGAAGCTCCTACGAGCAGTACTTC. It codes for CASSLERGSSYEQYF.

The chain combines TRBV6-1 with TRBJ2-7; TRBD2 matches 7 bases. CDR1 and CDR2 (germline): MNHNS, SASEGT. The CDR3 has 15 residues. Unmatched junction bases numbered 9, after V lost 6 bases and J lost 1 base. CDR3 loop: CASSGLPGGSYEQYF. Written as DNA, the CDR3 is TGTGCCAGCAGCGGCTTACCGGGAGGATCCTACGAGCAGTACTTC.

This clone was counted once. As DNA, the CDR3 is TGTGCCATCAGTGGACATGGGGGTTCCTCCTACAATGAGCAGTTCTTC. Translating it yields CAISGHGGSSYNEQFF. The rearrangement uses TRBV10-3 and TRBJ2-1; either TRBD1 or TRBD2 may supply D (5 bases each). Germline values: CDR1 ENHRY, CDR2 SYGVKD. This CDR3 spans 16 amino acids. V dropped 4 bases and J dropped 0 bases, with 13 bases sitting between them.

The J gene is TRBJ2-7, the V gene TRBV5-1, with no clear D. CDR3 length equals 14 residues. Germline V gene data show CDR1 as SGHRS and CDR2 as YFSETQ. V was trimmed by 0 bases and J by 5 bases, leaving 12 bases between them. The CDR3 spells CASSLGSGKNEQYF. The CDR3 nucleotides are TGCGCCAGCAGCTTGGGGTCAGGAAAGAACGAGCAGTACTTC.

The gene calls are TRBV5-5 and TRBJ2-3; 11 nucleotides line up with TRBD2. J lost 8 bases, V lost 0 bases, and 17 bases had no gene match. Germline loops: CDR1 SGHKS, CDR2 YYEKEE (reference sequence). The CDR3 consists of 19 residues. CDR3 residues: CASSLGFSGRAPPFGTQYF. Written as DNA, the CDR3 is TGTGCCAGCAGCTTGGGGTTTAGCGGGAGGGCCCCGCCCTTTGGTACGCAGTATTTT.